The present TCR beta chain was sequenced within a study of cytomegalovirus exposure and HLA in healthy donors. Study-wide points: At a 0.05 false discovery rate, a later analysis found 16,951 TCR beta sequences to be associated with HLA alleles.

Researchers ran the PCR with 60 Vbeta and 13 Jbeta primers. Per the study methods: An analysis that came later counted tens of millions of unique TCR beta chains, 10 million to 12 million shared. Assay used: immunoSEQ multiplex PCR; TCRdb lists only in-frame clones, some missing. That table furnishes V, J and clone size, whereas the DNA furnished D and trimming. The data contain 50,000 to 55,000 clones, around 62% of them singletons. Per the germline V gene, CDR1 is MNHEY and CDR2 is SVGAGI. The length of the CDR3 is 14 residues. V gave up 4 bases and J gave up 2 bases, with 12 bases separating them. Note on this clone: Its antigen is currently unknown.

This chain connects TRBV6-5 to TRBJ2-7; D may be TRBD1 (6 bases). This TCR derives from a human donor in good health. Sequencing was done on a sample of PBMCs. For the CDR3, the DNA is TGTGCCAGCAGTTCCGGGACAAAAACCTACGAGCAGTACTTC. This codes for CASSSGTKTYEQYF.